These 18 T cell receptor beta chains came from one sample sequenced in a study of OX40 agonist ivuxolimab in advanced cancers. Profiling relied on immunoSEQ multiplex PCR, and the TCRdb table lists in-frame clones only, not all of them. The sample has about 58,000 clones, 70% to 90% seen once. The sample consisted of CD4+ or CD8+ T cells sorted from blood, taken in a trial of the OX40 agonist ivuxolimab. Every receptor here comes from an adult with an advanced solid tumor such as melanoma, head and neck, liver or kidney cancer.

This rearrangement joins TRBV2 to TRBJ1-2; D is possibly TRBD1 (5 bases). Deletions cut 7 bases from V and 2 bases from J, with 20 bases between. Germline V gene sequence: CDR1 SNHLY, CDR2 FYNNEI. This CDR3 contains 16 residues. The DNA of the CDR3 is TGTGCCAGCACCGAGGGGCCCGACCGACCAAACTATGGCTACACCTTC. Amino acid sequence: CASTEGPDRPNYGYTF.

The chain joins TRBV10-2 to TRBJ1-2, with D maybe TRBD1 (6 bases). This CDR3 has 17 amino acids. The germline gives CDR1 WSHSY, CDR2 SAAADI. V lost 0 bases, J lost 4 bases, and 18 bases lay in between. This CDR3 is CASSESLGGTRGYGYTF. DNA for the CDR3: TGCGCCAGCAGTGAGTCATTAGGAGGGACCAGGGGCTATGGCTACACCTTC.

This chain connects TRBV10-3 to TRBJ1-2; 7 nucleotides match TRBD1. CDR1 and CDR2 (germline): ENHRY, SYGVKD. V dropped 5 bases and J dropped 3; count of bases not matched to a gene: 15. CDR3 length: 17 residues. The CDR3 reads CAISRGQGGLRDYGYTF. The CDR3 bases are TGTGCCATCAGTAGGGGGCAGGGAGGACTGCGCGACTATGGCTACACCTTC.

This rearrangement joins TRBV18 to TRBJ1-3, with D tentatively TRBD1 (6 bases). The germline V and J ends were trimmed by 3 bases and 0 bases, with 12 bases remaining between them. In germline, CDR1 is KGHSH, CDR2 LQKENI. The CDR3 covers 16 residues. The CDR3 DNA sequence: TGTGCCAGCTCACCGGACAGCGCGCTCTCTGGAAACACCATATATTTT. Translation gives CASSPDSALSGNTIYF.

The chain is built from TRBV7-6 and TRBJ2-5; tentatively, D is TRBD1 (7 bases). The CDR3 length is 16 residues. The germline gives CDR1 SGHVS, CDR2 FNYEAQ. Deletions cut 5 bases from V and 7 bases from J, with 23 bases between. CDR3 loop: CASSATTGEVSGTQYF. The CDR3, as DNA: TGTGCCAGCAGCGCTACAACAGGGGAGGTTTCGGGGACCCAGTACTTC.

This clone was observed a single time. The rearrangement links TRBV5-5 to TRBJ1-5, with D maybe TRBD1 (5 bases). Germline CDR1 and CDR2: SGHKS and YYEKEE (reference sequence). V was pared by 2 bases and J by 6 bases, with 18 bases between. There are 16 residues in the CDR3. CDR3 sequence reads: CASSLGSLGVSQPQHF. In DNA, the CDR3 is TGTGCCAGCAGCTTAGGTTCGTTGGGGGTGAGTCAGCCCCAGCATTTT.

V usage is TRBV19 and J usage is TRBJ2-5; maybe TRBD1 (6 bases). The CDR3 spans 11 residues. The ends were cut back, 2 bases at V and 9 bases at J, with 7 bases in the middle. Looked up from germline, CDR1 is LNHDA and CDR2 is SQIVND (reference sequence). CDR3 DNA sequence: TGTGCCAGTAGTATATCAGGGGCCCAGTACTTC. This sequence encodes CASSISGAQYF.

The chain links TRBV29-1 to TRBJ2-6; D is unclear. Trimming removed 5 bases from V and 0 bases from J, with 5 bases in between. Germline values: CDR1 SQVTM, CDR2 ANQGSEA. This CDR3 has 13 amino acids. Here the CDR3 reads CSVCPSGANVLTF. The CDR3, as DNA: TGCAGCGTTTGCCCCTCTGGGGCCAACGTCCTGACTTTC.

This chain uses TRBV30 with TRBJ2-3, with 7 nucleotides matching TRBD1. J was trimmed by 2 bases and V by 2 bases; bases with no gene match: 1. The CDR3 is 13 residues long. CDR1 and CDR2 from the germline V gene are GTSNPN and SVGIG (reference sequence). The DNA for the CDR3 is TGTGCCTGGAGTACAGGGGCCACAGATACGCAGTATTTT. Translated: CAWSTGATDTQYF.

The rearrangement links TRBV18 to TRBJ2-1; a possible D gene is TRBD2 (6 bases). Germline values: CDR1 KGHSH, CDR2 LQKENI. The CDR3 runs to 16 residues. V lost 1 base and J lost 0, with 10 bases in between. In DNA, the CDR3 is TGTGCCAGCTCACCACGTCACGGGAGCTCCTACAATGAGCAGTTCTTC. It is translated as CASSPRHGSSYNEQFF. Full variable domain (outside the CDR3, taken from reference TRBV18 and TRBJ2-1): NAGVMQNPRHLVRRRGQEARLRCSPMKGHSHVYWYRQLPEEGLKFMVYLQKENIIDESGMPKERFSAEFPKEGPSILRIQQVVRGDSAAYFCASSPRHGSSYNEQFFGPGTRLTVL.

The gene calls are TRBV15 and TRBJ2-5, with TRBD1 matching 7 bases. CDR1 and CDR2 (germline): LNHNV, YYDKDF (reference sequence). Trimming removed 3 bases from V and 1 base from J; junction bases left unmatched: 5. This CDR3 contains 15 residues. The CDR3 DNA reads as TGTGCCACCAGCAGGCAACAGGGGATCCAAGAGACCCAGTACTTC. It encodes CATSRQQGIQETQYF.

V usage is TRBV15 and J usage is TRBJ1-6; a weak D match, TRBD1 (6 bases). Germline assignment: CDR1 LNHNV and CDR2 YYDKDF (reference sequence). The CDR3 is 18 residues long. V was cut by 0 bases and J by 6 bases, with 18 bases left in between. The CDR3, as DNA: TGTGCCACCAGCAGAGATCTAATTGGGGGGCCGAGTAATTCACCCCTCCACTTT. Translated, it gives CATSRDLIGGPSNSPLHF.

The gene calls are TRBV5-1 and TRBJ2-7; 9 bases align to TRBD1. The CDR3 has 14 residues. Per germline, CDR1 SGHRS and CDR2 YFSETQ. The junction had 5 bases not matched to a gene; V was cut back by 5 bases and J by 2 bases. CDR3 sequence (DNA): TGCGCCAGCAGATCTCGGACAGGGGCCTACGAGCAGTACTTC. This gives the protein CASRSRTGAYEQYF.

This clone has just a few counts. The chain recombines TRBV6-5 with TRBJ1-2; the match to TRBD1 covers 11 bases. This CDR3 contains 15 residues. Germline trimming cut 6 bases from V and 7 bases from J; bases unmatched to any gene: 10. Germline CDR1 reads MNHEY; CDR2 reads SVGAGI. The CDR3 here is CASSPDRGRVVGYTF. CDR3 DNA: TGTGCCAGCAGCCCGGACAGGGGGCGGGTCGTTGGCTACACCTTC.

The chain joins TRBV7-2 to TRBJ2-7; 8 bases map to TRBD1. Germline CDR1 and CDR2: SGHTA and FQGNSA. The J segment lost 1 base and the V segment lost 6 bases, leaving 8 bases of the junction unmatched. The CDR3 contains 15 residues. The CDR3 DNA reads as TGTGCCAGCAGTAAACAGGGGGGTCTTTCCTACGAGCAGTACTTC. Its protein product is CASSKQGGLSYEQYF.

The chain links TRBV4-1 to TRBJ1-2; TRBD1 aligns across 7 bases. V was pared by 2 bases and J by 4 bases, with 7 bases of the junction left unmatched. Germline CDR1 reads MGHRA; CDR2 reads YSYEKL. This CDR3 region has 15 residues. The CDR3 bases are TGCGCCAGCAGCCAATCGGGGACAGAGGCCTATGGCTACACCTTC. This translates into CASSQSGTEAYGYTF.

Written as DNA, the CDR3 is TGTGCCAGTAAAAGTCCAGGGGCCCACCCTCGGACCGGGGAGCTGTTTTTT. Translated, it gives CASKSPGAHPRTGELFF. The genes are TRBV19 and TRBJ2-2, with D possibly TRBD1 on 6 matching bases. In germline, CDR1 is LNHDA, CDR2 SQIVND (reference sequence). Between the trimmed V and J ends, which lost 7 bases and 5 bases, there was a span of 23 bases. The CDR3 is 17 residues long. The variable domain in full, with the rest retrieved from reference TRBV19 and TRBJ2-2, is DGGITQSPKYLFRKEGQNVTLSCEQNLNHDAMYWYRQDPGQGLRLIYYSQIVNDFQKGDIAEGYSVSREKKESFPLTVTSAQKNPTAFYLCASKSPGAHPRTGELFFGEGSRLTVL.

The J gene is TRBJ2-3, the V gene TRBV19, with 7 bases matching TRBD2. CDR1 is LNHDA, CDR2 SQIVND, per germline (reference sequence). The trim removed 7 bases at V and 0 bases at J, leaving 7 bases unmatched. The CDR3 is 15 residues long. The CDR3 sequence: CASTPSGVSTDTQYF. CDR3 bases: TGTGCCAGTACCCCCAGCGGGGTTAGCACAGATACGCAGTATTTT.